Listed here is a single TCR beta chain. The V gene's germline CDR1 is SEHNR and CDR2 FQNEAQ (reference sequence). Trimming shortened V by 4 bases and J by 5 bases, and 18 bases separated the two germline ends. The CDR3 has 16 residues. The entry originates in a study of response to subunit inactivated influenza vaccine. From the RT-PCR reads, TCRdb called clonotypes with MiXCR, one entry per CDR3 protein. Of hundreds of thousands of distinct CDR3 sequences detected, approximately 14% appear once; the ten largest clones hold 5.5% to 7%. Sequences were derived from PBMCs from blood, sampled around 14 days before vaccination. The origin of this receptor is a man in his fifties or sixties who received an inactivated influenza vaccine. This chain links TRBV7-9 with TRBJ2-1; maybe TRBD2 (5 bases). The CDR3 DNA reads TGTGCCAGCAGCTCCATGGGAGAGGTGTGGGACAATGAGCAGTTCTTC. Translated: CASSSMGEVWDNEQFF.